This entry lists 19 T cell receptor beta chains sequenced from one sample in a study of T cell changes during pregnancy in multiple sclerosis. Data came from immunoSEQ multiplex PCR; TCRdb stores just in-frame clones and leaves some out. The sample holds over 30,000 clones, about 92% seen once. This specimen was CD4+ T cells from peripheral blood mononuclear cells, taken in the third trimester of pregnancy. These receptors were taken from a female donor with multiple sclerosis, enrolled in a pregnancy study.

The chain couples TRBV7-9 to TRBJ1-1, with a tentative D call TRBD1 (5 bases). This CDR3 has 14 residues. Trimming took 4 bases from V and 4 from J, leaving 13 bases between them. Looked up from germline, CDR1 is SEHNR and CDR2 is FQNEAQ (reference sequence). The CDR3 here is CASSSLLGGTEAFF. CDR3 bases: TGTGCCAGCAGCTCTCTCTTGGGGGGCACTGAAGCTTTCTTT.

The chain employs TRBV18 and TRBJ2-5, with TRBD2 matching 7 bases. The CDR3 contains 12 residues. The junction had 5 bases not matched to a gene; V was cut back by 2 bases and J by 11 bases. CDR1 and CDR2 (germline): KGHSH, LQKENI. The CDR3: CASSPEAGEQYF. CDR3 nucleotide sequence: TGTGCCAGCTCACCAGAGGCGGGGGAGCAGTACTTC.

This clone was detected a few times. The chain combines TRBV5-1 with TRBJ2-3, with 9 bases matching TRBD1. The CDR3 is 16 residues long. Germline trimming cut 4 bases from V and 0 bases from J; bases unmatched to any gene: 6. The germline V gene has CDR1 SGHRS and CDR2 YFSETQ. The CDR3 loop is CASSRTGEVSTDTQYF. The CDR3 DNA reads TGCGCCAGCAGCCGGACAGGGGAGGTTAGCACAGATACGCAGTATTTT.

The chain employs TRBV28 and TRBJ2-5, with a tentative D call TRBD1 (5 bases). The CDR3 covers 14 residues. V was shortened by 2 bases and J by 4 bases, with 11 bases between the two germline ends. CDR1 MDHEN and CDR2 SYDVKM come from the germline V gene. The chain's CDR3 is CASSLSPGLETQYF. Written as DNA, the CDR3 is TGTGCCAGCAGTTTAAGTCCAGGGTTAGAGACCCAGTACTTC.

The chain has TRBV5-6 and TRBJ2-2, with D uncertain. V lost 3 bases to trimming and J lost 2 bases, with 11 bases between them. Per germline, CDR1 SGHDT and CDR2 YYEEEE. The CDR3 is made up of 15 amino acids. Written as DNA, the CDR3 is TGTGCCAGCAGCTCCCCCAGAGGTAACACCGGGGAGCTGTTTTTT. As protein: CASSSPRGNTGELFF.

V usage is TRBV7-2 and J usage is TRBJ2-5, with D perhaps matching TRBD1 (7 bases). V was clipped by 6 bases and J by 5 bases, with 13 bases between them. The CDR3 sequence is 13 residues long. CDR1 is SGHTA and CDR2 is FQGNSA in the germline V gene. The CDR3 protein is CASRGGAGETQYF. The CDR3 DNA reads TGTGCCAGCAGAGGGGGCGCGGGGGAGACCCAGTACTTC.

CDR3 protein: CASSPPRQGNEKLFF. CDR3 nucleotides: TGTGCCAGCTCACCACCCCGGCAGGGGAATGAAAAACTGTTTTTT. The V call is TRBV18, the J call TRBJ1-4, with D tentatively TRBD1 (6 bases). V was shortened by 0 bases and J by 5 bases, with 10 bases between the two germline ends. The length of the CDR3 is 15 residues. Germline CDR1 KGHSH, CDR2 LQKENI.

The rearrangement links TRBV5-4 to TRBJ2-1; 9 positions match TRBD2. V was clipped by 5 bases and J by 5 bases; unmatched bases: 8. This CDR3 is 15 amino acids long. The germline V gene encodes CDR1 SGHNT and CDR2 YYREEE (reference sequence). This CDR3 is CASSLEREAHNEQFF. Here the CDR3 DNA reads TGTGCCAGCAGTCTGGAGCGGGAGGCCCACAATGAGCAGTTCTTC.

The V and J genes are TRBV30 and TRBJ2-1; 11 bases align to TRBD2. Germline V gene sequence: CDR1 GTSNPN, CDR2 SVGIG (reference sequence). The V gene end was trimmed by 2 bases and the J gene end by 6 bases; junction bases not matched to a gene: 3. CDR3 length: 14 amino acids. The CDR3 sequence: CAWSRLAGTNEQFF. CDR3 bases: TGTGCCTGGAGTAGACTAGCGGGGACCAATGAGCAGTTCTTC.

The genes are TRBV7-2 and TRBJ2-5; 10 bases fit TRBD2. Germline V lookup: CDR1 SGHTA, CDR2 FQGNSA. There are 14 residues in the CDR3. V shed 5 bases, J shed 2 bases, and the junction held 2 bases outside the gene matches. The CDR3 region is CASSPTSGQETQYF. The CDR3, as DNA: TGTGCCAGCAGCCCGACTAGCGGGCAAGAGACCCAGTACTTC. The whole variable domain, remainder taken from reference TRBV7-2 and TRBJ2-5, is GAGVSQSPSNKVTEKGKDVELRCDPISGHTALYWYRQSLGQGLEFLIYFQGNSAPDKSGLPSDRFSAERTGGSVSTLTIQRTQQEDSAVYLCASSPTSGQETQYFGPGTRLLVL.

The chain links TRBV7-2 to TRBJ2-3; TRBD2 matches at 14 bases. This CDR3 contains 18 residues. Trimming cost V 5 bases and J 3 bases; bases outside gene matches: 10. Germline CDR1 and CDR2: SGHTA and FQGNSA. The CDR3 DNA reads TGTGCCAGCAGCCCGGGGACTAGCGGGAGTACGTTGACAGATACGCAGTATTTT. The encoded protein is CASSPGTSGSTLTDTQYF.

This clone was seen just once. This chain joins TRBV7-2 and TRBJ1-1, with 7 bases lining up with TRBD1. Per the germline V gene, CDR1 is SGHTA and CDR2 is FQGNSA. V dropped 2 bases and J dropped 1; count of bases not matched to a gene: 13. This CDR3 spans 18 amino acids. The CDR3 nucleotides are TGTGCCAGCAGCTTAAATGCGGGGTCGACAGGGCCGAACACTGAAGCTTTCTTT. This codes for CASSLNAGSTGPNTEAFF. The whole variable domain, remainder taken from reference TRBV7-2 and TRBJ1-1, is GAGVSQSPSNKVTEKGKDVELRCDPISGHTALYWYRQSLGQGLEFLIYFQGNSAPDKSGLPSDRFSAERTGGSVSTLTIQRTQQEDSAVYLCASSLNAGSTGPNTEAFFGQGTRLTVV.

The chain recombines TRBV30 with TRBJ1-1; 7 bases map to TRBD1. The germline gives CDR1 GTSNPN, CDR2 SVGIG (reference sequence). The J segment lost 0 bases and the V segment lost 8 bases, leaving 12 bases of the junction unmatched. The CDR3 extends over 15 amino acids. CDR3 DNA sequence: TGTGCCGCGGAAAGGGGGCAGTTCATGAACACTGAAGCTTTCTTT. Translating gives CAAERGQFMNTEAFF.

The genes are TRBV29-1 and TRBJ2-2; D is unresolved. Trimming stripped 4 bases from V and 0 bases from J, with 9 bases between. Germline V gives CDR1 SQVTM, CDR2 ANQGSEA. CDR3 length: 14 residues. The CDR3 protein is CSVALVSNTGELFF. The DNA for the CDR3 is TGCAGCGTTGCTTTAGTATCGAACACCGGGGAGCTGTTTTTT.

The V gene is TRBV5-8, the J gene TRBJ1-5; perhaps TRBD1 as D (5 bases). V shed 0 bases and J shed 0 bases, with 7 bases lying between them. This CDR3 comprises 15 residues. Per germline, CDR1 SGHTS and CDR2 YDEGEE. This CDR3 reads CASSLGQFSNQPQHF. CDR3 DNA: TGTGCCAGCAGCTTGGGACAGTTTAGCAATCAGCCCCAGCATTTT.

J is TRBJ1-2 and V is TRBV6-6, with TRBD1 matching 7 bases. Germline V gene sequence: CDR1 MNHNY, CDR2 SVGAGI (reference sequence). CDR3 length equals 12 residues. V dropped 5 bases and J dropped 6; count of bases not matched to a gene: 3. The CDR3 reads CASSPTGHGYTF. CDR3 coding DNA: TGTGCCAGCAGTCCGACAGGGCATGGCTACACCTTC.

The chain has TRBV27 and TRBJ2-2; no definite D call. Deletions cut 3 bases from V and 7 bases from J, with 6 bases between. Germline CDR1 reads MNHEY; CDR2 reads SMNVEV (reference sequence). CDR3 length: 12 amino acids. CDR3: CASSFLDGELFF. Written as DNA, the CDR3 is TGTGCCAGCAGTTTCTTAGACGGGGAGCTGTTTTTT.

The gene calls are TRBV13 and TRBJ2-7; D is perhaps TRBD1 (7 bases). Deletions cut 5 bases from V and 6 bases from J, with 17 bases between. Germline assignment: CDR1 PRHDT and CDR2 FYEKMQ (reference sequence). The CDR3 spans 14 residues. The CDR3 here is CASSAPGGWSEQYF. The CDR3, as DNA: TGTGCCAGCAGCGCACCAGGGGGGTGGAGCGAGCAGTACTTC.

This clone is a singleton in its sample. The J gene is TRBJ2-1, the V gene TRBV11-2, with D perhaps TRBD2 (5 bases). Germline V CDR1 and CDR2: SGHAT, FQNNGV. Trimming pared 2 bases from V and 12 bases from J, leaving 14 bases between. CDR3 size: 13 residues. The CDR3 spells CASSLSGKLGQFF. For the CDR3, the DNA is TGTGCCAGCAGCTTATCCGGGAAACTGGGGCAGTTCTTC.